The 18 T cell receptor beta chains given below trace back to one sample, sequenced in a study of HIV-infected children after antiretroviral therapy interruption. RNA-based 3' RACE libraries used unique molecular identifiers. MiXCR was run by TCRdb on the 3' RACE reads, yielding one entry per CDR3 protein. The sample holds approximately 96,000 distinct CDR3 sequences, approximately 6.9% seen once. Treatment specified: PENTA 11 planned treatment interruption arm or continuous ART arm. The material sequenced was CD45RA+ CD4+ T cells from PBMCs, pooled from several time points, taken from a donor given antiretroviral therapy, either interrupted or continuous. Subset indicated: naive CD4+ CD45RA+ CD45RO- T cells. The receptors shown here come from a pool of human donors with HIV.

The genes are TRBV29-1 and TRBJ2-1; TRBD2 agrees at 13 bases. This CDR3 has 15 residues. The J segment lost 6 bases and the V segment lost 6 bases, leaving 8 bases of the junction unmatched. Looked up from germline, CDR1 is SQVTM and CDR2 is ANQGSEA. The chain's CDR3 is CSVGGTSGIGNEQFF. Written as DNA, the CDR3 is TGCAGCGTGGGGGGGACTAGCGGGATCGGCAATGAGCAGTTCTTC.

This clonotype was counted many times. The chain is built from TRBV5-6 and TRBJ2-7, with a possible D match to TRBD1 (6 bases). The CDR3 is 14 amino acids. Germline CDR1 SGHDT, CDR2 YYEEEE. Trimming took 4 bases from V and 0 from J, leaving 11 bases between them. CDR3 nucleotides: TGTGCCAGCAGCCTCAGGGGCCCCTCCTACGAGCAGTACTTC. It encodes CASSLRGPSYEQYF.

This clonotype has ten or more counts. The chain recombines TRBV12-3 or TRBV12-4 with TRBJ2-2; the D call may be TRBD1 or TRBD2 (5 bases each). This CDR3 spans 17 amino acids. The V gene lost 2 bases and the J gene lost 2 bases, with 15 bases spanning the gap. CDR3 nucleotides: TGTGCCAGCAGTTTAAATACGTGGGGGAGTAACACCGGGGAGCTGTTTTTT. This translates into CASSLNTWGSNTGELFF.

This chain uses TRBV11-3 with TRBJ1-4, with no clear D. Germline loops: CDR1 SGHNT, CDR2 YENEEA. V lost 1 base to trimming and J lost 4 bases, with 7 bases between them. The CDR3 runs 14 residues. CDR3 loop: CASSLGVYNEKLFF. The CDR3 DNA sequence: TGTGCCAGCAGCTTAGGCGTTTATAATGAAAAACTGTTTTTT.

The chain has TRBV19 and TRBJ2-6; no firm D call. The germline CDR1 and CDR2 sequences are LNHDA and SQIVND (reference sequence). V lost 6 bases and J 1 base, leaving 4 bases between the germline ends. This CDR3 region has 13 residues. DNA of the CDR3: TGTGCCAGTAGGCTTTCTGGGGCCAACGTCCTGACTTTC. This sequence encodes CASRLSGANVLTF.

This clonotype was observed many times. This chain uses TRBV12-3 or TRBV12-4 with TRBJ1-6; 7 bases agree with TRBD1. The V segment lost 6 bases and the J segment 9 bases; nucleotides outside the gene matches: 8. This CDR3 comprises 14 residues. CDR3 residues: CASRKGASGSPLHF. CDR3 nucleotide sequence: TGTGCCAGCAGGAAGGGGGCGTCGGGTTCACCCCTCCACTTT.

V is TRBV9 and J is TRBJ2-2; possibly TRBD1 for D (5 bases). CDR1 and CDR2 (germline): SGDLS, YYNGEE. Trimming took 0 bases from V and 6 from J, leaving 12 bases between them. The CDR3 is made up of 15 amino acids. This chain's CDR3 is CASSVVEGVSGELFF. The CDR3 DNA reads TGTGCCAGCAGCGTAGTAGAAGGGGTTTCCGGGGAGCTGTTTTTT.

This clonotype was seen ten or more times. This chain uses TRBV7-2 with TRBJ2-3; TRBD2 matches at 11 bases. CDR3 size: 16 residues. V lost 3 bases and J lost 2; bases outside the gene matches: 4. The germline gives CDR1 SGHTA, CDR2 FQGNSA. The CDR3 region has the DNA TGTGCCAGCAGCTTCACTAGCGGGGGCTTCACAGATACGCAGTATTTT. It specifies CASSFTSGGFTDTQYF.

This clonotype was seen at least ten times. The chain uses TRBV7-2 and TRBJ1-5; D is ambiguous. Trimming removed 5 bases from V and 4 bases from J, with 9 bases in between. From germline, CDR1 is SGHTA and CDR2 FQGNSA. The length of the CDR3 is 13 residues. The CDR3 DNA reads TGTGCCAGCAGCCCAAGACTTAATCAGCCCCAGCATTTT. This gives the protein CASSPRLNQPQHF.

This clonotype was observed many times. The J gene is TRBJ1-4, the V gene TRBV5-5, with D uncertain. This CDR3 region has 16 residues. The V gene's germline CDR1 is SGHKS and CDR2 YYEKEE (reference sequence). The V gene lost 2 bases and the J gene lost 5 bases, with 16 bases spanning the gap. The CDR3 bases are TGTGCCAGCAGCTTTGACGTTGGCAGTAGGAATGAAAAACTGTTTTTT. Residues: CASSFDVGSRNEKLFF.

This clonotype was seen ten or more times. CDR3 sequence: CASSQEDYGGTDTQYF. In nucleotides, the CDR3 is TGCGCCAGCAGCCAAGAAGATTATGGGGGGACAGATACGCAGTATTTT. The chain uses TRBV4-1 and TRBJ2-3, with D tentatively TRBD2 (6 bases). The CDR3 has 16 amino acids. Germline CDR1 is MGHRA and CDR2 is YSYEKL. V gave up 0 bases and J gave up 3 bases, with 13 bases separating them.

In this sample, this clonotype turned up many times. This sequence joins TRBV6-1 and TRBJ1-2; possibly TRBD1 for D (6 bases). The CDR3 runs to 14 residues. V dropped 1 base and J dropped 3 bases, with 9 bases sitting between them. Germline V gene lookup returns CDR1 MNHNS and CDR2 SASEGT. CDR3 in amino acids: CASSEVRGDYGYTF. The CDR3 DNA reads as TGTGCCAGCAGTGAAGTGAGGGGGGACTATGGCTACACCTTC.

The J gene is TRBJ2-3, the V gene TRBV7-3, with D possibly matching TRBD2 (5 bases). Trimming took 3 bases from V and 1 from J, leaving 14 bases between them. The CDR3 sequence is 16 residues long. CDR1 is SGHTA, CDR2 FQGTGA, per germline. The CDR3 here is CASSFSFSAGTDTQYF. The CDR3 nucleotides are TGTGCCAGCAGCTTTTCCTTTAGCGCGGGCACAGATACGCAGTATTTT.

The table lists this clonotype with a few counts. The genes are TRBV3-1 and TRBJ2-5; 8 bases line up with TRBD2. After removal of 4 bases from V and 2 bases from J, the junction contained 6 bases not matched to a gene. This CDR3 is built from 15 residues. CDR1 and CDR2 (germline): LGHDT, YNNKEL (reference sequence). The CDR3 region has the DNA TGTGCCAGCAGCCCTACGCCTAGCGGGCAAGAGACCCAGTACTTC. Translation gives CASSPTPSGQETQYF.

Many counts were recorded for this clonotype. This sequence joins TRBV11-1 and TRBJ2-1; TRBD2 aligns across 9 bases. Unmatched junction bases numbered 11, after V lost 0 bases and J lost 5 bases. The CDR3 contains 18 residues. The germline V gene encodes CDR1 SGHAT and CDR2 FQDESV (reference sequence). The CDR3 is CASSLALLAGPNNNEQFF. DNA of the CDR3: TGTGCCAGCAGCTTAGCGCTCCTAGCGGGACCCAATAACAATGAGCAGTTCTTC.

This clonotype showed up many times. The chain couples TRBV19 to TRBJ1-1; weak D call: TRBD1 (6 bases). Trimming removed 6 bases from V and 1 base from J, with 9 bases in between. This CDR3 spans 13 amino acids. Germline-derived CDR1 and CDR2 are LNHDA and SQIVND (reference sequence). CDR3 nucleotide sequence: TGTGCCAGTAGCGAACAGGGGAACACTGAAGCTTTCTTT. Its protein product is CASSEQGNTEAFF. Combining the CDR3 with reference TRBV19 and TRBJ1-1 gives the whole variable domain DGGITQSPKYLFRKEGQNVTLSCEQNLNHDAMYWYRQDPGQGLRLIYYSQIVNDFQKGDIAEGYSVSREKKESFPLTVTSAQKNPTAFYLCASSEQGNTEAFFGQGTRLTVV.

The rearrangement links TRBV27 to TRBJ2-1; 12 nucleotides agree with TRBD2. This CDR3 contains 18 residues. Germline-derived CDR1 and CDR2 are MNHEY and SMNVEV (reference sequence). With 4 bases clipped from V and 5 bases from J, the junction kept 12 bases outside the gene matches. The CDR3 protein is CASSWRGLAGGINNEQFF. The CDR3 DNA reads TGTGCCAGCAGTTGGAGGGGCCTAGCGGGGGGGATTAACAATGAGCAGTTCTTC.

This clonotype appeared many times. The chain recombines TRBV5-1 with TRBJ2-7; 10 bases fit TRBD1. The V gene's germline CDR1 is SGHRS and CDR2 YFSETQ. J lost 4 bases, V lost 0 bases, and 4 bases had no gene match. The CDR3 runs to 15 residues. The CDR3 sequence: CASSLAGTGVYEQYF. CDR3 nucleotides: TGCGCCAGCAGCTTGGCCGGGACAGGGGTGTACGAGCAGTACTTC.